This TCR beta chain was captured by sequencing in a study of cytomegalovirus exposure and HLA in healthy donors. Study results and caveats: In a later analysis, TCR association rates varied by HLA locus: DRB1 most, HLA-C fewest.

There are 15 residues in the CDR3. The junction had 3 bases not matched to a gene; V was cut back by 0 bases and J by 1 base. Per the germline V gene, CDR1 is SGHDT and CDR2 is YYEEEE. 60 Vbeta and 13 Jbeta primers were used in PCR. Produced via immunoSEQ multiplex PCR; TCRdb's table is partial and in-frame only. The sample lists roughly 200,000 clones; around 87% were seen once. Notes on this clone: Its antigen is currently unknown.

The origin of this receptor is a man aged 25 to 40 in good health and CMV-seronegative. Source material: PBMCs. The genes are TRBV5-6 and TRBJ2-5; TRBD2 agrees at 7 bases. CDR3 coding DNA: TGTGCCAGCAGCTTGGGGCTAGCGGCCCAAGAGACCCAGTACTTC. Protein: CASSLGLAAQETQYF.